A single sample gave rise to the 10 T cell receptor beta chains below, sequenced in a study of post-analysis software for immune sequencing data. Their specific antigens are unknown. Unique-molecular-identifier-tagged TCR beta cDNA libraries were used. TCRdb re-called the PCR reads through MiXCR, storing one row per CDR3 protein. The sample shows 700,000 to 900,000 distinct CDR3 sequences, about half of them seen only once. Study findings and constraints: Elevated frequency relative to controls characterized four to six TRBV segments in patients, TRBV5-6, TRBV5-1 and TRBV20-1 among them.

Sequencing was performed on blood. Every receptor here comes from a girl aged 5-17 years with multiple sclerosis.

The CDR3 sequence is CSALPFGGPGEQFF. CDR3 sequence (DNA): TGCAGTGCTCTCCCCTTCGGCGGGCCGGGAGAGCAGTTCTTC. This chain uses TRBV20-1 with TRBJ2-1; D is perhaps TRBD2 (5 bases). The ends were cut back, 5 bases at V and 10 bases at J, with 21 bases in the middle. Germline loops: CDR1 DFQATT, CDR2 SNEGSKA (reference sequence). The CDR3 is 14 amino acids.

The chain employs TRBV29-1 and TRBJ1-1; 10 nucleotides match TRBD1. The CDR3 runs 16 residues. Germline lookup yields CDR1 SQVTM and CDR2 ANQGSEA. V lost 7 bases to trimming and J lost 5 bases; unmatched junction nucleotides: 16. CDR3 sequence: CSGGGGTGAAETEAFF. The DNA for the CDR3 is TGCAGCGGGGGAGGCGGGACAGGGGCTGCTGAGACTGAAGCTTTCTTT. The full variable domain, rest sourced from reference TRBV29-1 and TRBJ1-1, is SAVISQKPSRDICQRGTSLTIQCQVDSQVTMMFWYRQQPGQSLTLIATANQGSEATYESGFVIDKFPISRPNLTFSTLTVSNMSPEDSSIYLCSGGGGTGAAETEAFFGQGTRLTVV.

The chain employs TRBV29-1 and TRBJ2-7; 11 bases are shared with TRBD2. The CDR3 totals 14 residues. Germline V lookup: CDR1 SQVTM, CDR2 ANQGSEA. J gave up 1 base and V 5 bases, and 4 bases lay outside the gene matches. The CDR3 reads CSVLLAGGSYEQYF. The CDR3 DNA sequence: TGCAGCGTTCTGCTAGCGGGAGGTTCCTACGAGCAGTACTTC.

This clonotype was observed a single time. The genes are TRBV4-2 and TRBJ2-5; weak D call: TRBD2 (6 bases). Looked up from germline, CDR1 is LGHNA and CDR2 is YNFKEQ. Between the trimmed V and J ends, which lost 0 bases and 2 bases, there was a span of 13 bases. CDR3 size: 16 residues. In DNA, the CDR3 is TGTGCCAGCAGCCAAGATGTCGCGGGGCTTCAAGAGACCCAGTACTTC. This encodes CASSQDVAGLQETQYF.

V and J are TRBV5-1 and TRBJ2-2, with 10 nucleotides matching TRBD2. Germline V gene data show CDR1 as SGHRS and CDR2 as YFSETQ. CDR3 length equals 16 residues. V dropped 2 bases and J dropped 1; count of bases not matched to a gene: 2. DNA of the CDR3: TGCGCCAGCAGCTTACGGACTAGCGGGAACACCGGGGAGCTGTTTTTT. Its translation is CASSLRTSGNTGELFF.

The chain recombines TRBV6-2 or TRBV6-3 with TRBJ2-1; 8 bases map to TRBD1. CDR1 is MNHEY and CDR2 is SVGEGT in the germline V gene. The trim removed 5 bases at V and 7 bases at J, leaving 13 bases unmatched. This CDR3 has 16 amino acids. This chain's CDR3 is CASSPGTGSGYNEQFF. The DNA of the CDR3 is TGTGCCAGCAGTCCCGGGACAGGAAGCGGATATAATGAGCAGTTCTTC.

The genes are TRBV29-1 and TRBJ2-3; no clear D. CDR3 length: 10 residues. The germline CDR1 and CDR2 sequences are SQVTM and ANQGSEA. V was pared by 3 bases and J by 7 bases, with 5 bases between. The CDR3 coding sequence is TGCAGCGTTGAGGGTTATACGCAGTATTTT. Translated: CSVEGYTQYF.

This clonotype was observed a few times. CDR3 in amino acids: CASHPLAGTTNEKLFF. The CDR3, as DNA: TGTGCCAGCCATCCGCTCGCGGGGACGACGAATGAAAAACTGTTTTTT. This rearrangement joins TRBV6-1 to TRBJ1-4; TRBD1 is a possible D gene (5 bases). V shed 8 bases and J shed 5 bases, with 21 bases lying between them. This CDR3 has 16 amino acids. From germline, CDR1 is MNHNS and CDR2 SASEGT.

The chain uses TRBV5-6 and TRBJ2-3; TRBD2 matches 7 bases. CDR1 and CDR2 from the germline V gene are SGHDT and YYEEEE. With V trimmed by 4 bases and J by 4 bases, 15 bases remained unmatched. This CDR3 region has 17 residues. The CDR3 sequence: CASSASGTRIRPDTQYF. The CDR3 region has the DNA TGTGCCAGCAGCGCGAGCGGGACCCGAATACGACCAGATACGCAGTATTTT.

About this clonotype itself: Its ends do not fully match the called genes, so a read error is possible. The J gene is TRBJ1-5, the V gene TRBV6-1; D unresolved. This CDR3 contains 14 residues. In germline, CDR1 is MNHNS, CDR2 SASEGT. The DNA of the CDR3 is TGTGCCAGCAGTGAATTCTATAGCAATCAGCCCCGGCATTTT. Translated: CASSEFYSNQPRHF.